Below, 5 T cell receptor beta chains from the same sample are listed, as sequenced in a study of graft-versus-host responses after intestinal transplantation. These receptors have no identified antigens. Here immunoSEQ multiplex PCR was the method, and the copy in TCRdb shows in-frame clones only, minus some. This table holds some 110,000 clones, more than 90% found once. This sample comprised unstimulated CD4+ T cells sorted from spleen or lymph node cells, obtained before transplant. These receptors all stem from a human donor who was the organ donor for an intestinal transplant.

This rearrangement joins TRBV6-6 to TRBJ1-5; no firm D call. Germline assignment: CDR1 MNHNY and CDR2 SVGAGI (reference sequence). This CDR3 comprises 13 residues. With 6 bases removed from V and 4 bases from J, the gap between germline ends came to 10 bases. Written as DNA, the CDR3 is TGTGCCAGCAGCCACGACGGGAATCAGCCCCAGCATTTT. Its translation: CASSHDGNQPQHF.

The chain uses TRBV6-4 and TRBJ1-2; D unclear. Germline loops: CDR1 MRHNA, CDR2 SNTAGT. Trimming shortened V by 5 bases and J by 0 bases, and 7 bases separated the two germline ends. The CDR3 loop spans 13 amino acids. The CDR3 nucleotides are TGTGCCAGCAGTCCAGGAGCTAACTATGGCTACACCTTC. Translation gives CASSPGANYGYTF.

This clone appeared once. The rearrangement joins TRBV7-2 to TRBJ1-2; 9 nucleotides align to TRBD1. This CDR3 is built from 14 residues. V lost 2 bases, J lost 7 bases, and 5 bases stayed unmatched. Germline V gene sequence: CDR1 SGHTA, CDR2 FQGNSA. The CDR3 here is CASSLWDRDRGYTF. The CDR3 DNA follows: TGTGCCAGCAGCTTATGGGACAGGGACCGTGGCTACACCTTC.

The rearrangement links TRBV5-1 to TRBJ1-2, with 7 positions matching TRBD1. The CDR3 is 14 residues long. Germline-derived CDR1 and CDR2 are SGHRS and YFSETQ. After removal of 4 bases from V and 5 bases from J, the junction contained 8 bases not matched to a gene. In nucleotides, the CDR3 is TGCGCCAGCAGCCAACCGGGACAGAGATATGGCTACACCTTC. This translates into CASSQPGQRYGYTF.

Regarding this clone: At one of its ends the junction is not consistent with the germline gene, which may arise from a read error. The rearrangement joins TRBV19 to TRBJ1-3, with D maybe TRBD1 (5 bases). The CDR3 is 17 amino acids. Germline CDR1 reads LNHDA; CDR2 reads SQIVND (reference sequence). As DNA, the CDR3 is TGTGCCAGTAGTCCCCACGCCAGGGACCGCTCTGGAAACATCATATATTTT. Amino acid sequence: CASSPHARDRSGNIIYF. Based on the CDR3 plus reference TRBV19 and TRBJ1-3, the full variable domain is DGGITQSPKYLFRKEGQNVTLSCEQNLNHDAMYWYRQDPGQGLRLIYYSQIVNDFQKGDIAEGYSVSREKKESFPLTVTSAQKNPTAFYLCASSPHARDRSGNIIYFGEGSWLTVV.